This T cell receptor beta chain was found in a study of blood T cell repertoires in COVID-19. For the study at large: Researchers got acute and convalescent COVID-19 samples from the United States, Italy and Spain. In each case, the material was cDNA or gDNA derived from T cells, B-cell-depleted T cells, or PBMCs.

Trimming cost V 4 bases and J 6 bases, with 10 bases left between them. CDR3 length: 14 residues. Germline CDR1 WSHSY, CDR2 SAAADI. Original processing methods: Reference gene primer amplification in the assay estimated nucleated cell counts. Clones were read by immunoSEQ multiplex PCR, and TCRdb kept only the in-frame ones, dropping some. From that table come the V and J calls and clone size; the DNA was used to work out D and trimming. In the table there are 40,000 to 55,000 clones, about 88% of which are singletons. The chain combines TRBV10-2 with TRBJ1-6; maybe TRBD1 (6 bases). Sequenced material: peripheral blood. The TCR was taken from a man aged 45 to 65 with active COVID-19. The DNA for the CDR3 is TGCGCCAGCAGTGGAACAGGGTTTAATTCACCCCTCCACTTT. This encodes CASSGTGFNSPLHF.